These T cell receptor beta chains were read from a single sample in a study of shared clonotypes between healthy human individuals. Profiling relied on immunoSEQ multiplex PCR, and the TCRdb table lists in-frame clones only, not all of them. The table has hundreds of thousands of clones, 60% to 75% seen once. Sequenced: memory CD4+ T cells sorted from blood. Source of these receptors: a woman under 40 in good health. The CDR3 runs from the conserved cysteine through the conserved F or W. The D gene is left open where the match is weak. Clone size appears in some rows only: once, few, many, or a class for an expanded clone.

DNA: TGTGCCAGCGGCTTCGGGGGGAACACTGAAGCTTTCTTT
CDR3: CASGFGGNTEAFF
size: NA
D: NA
V: TRBV2
length: 13
J: TRBJ1-1

DNA: TGTGCCAGTAGTATTTCAATAGCGGGAGGCAATGAGCAGTTCTTC
CDR3: CASSISIAGGNEQFF
size: NA
D: TRBD2
V: TRBV19
length: 15
J: TRBJ2-1

DNA: TGTGCCTGGGACTTACAGGGATACACCGGGGAGCTGTTTTTT
CDR3: CAWDLQGYTGELFF
size: few
D: NA
V: TRBV30
length: 14
J: TRBJ2-2

DNA: TGTGCCAGCAGTACAGACGGAGTCACTGAAGCTTTCTTT
CDR3: CASSTDGVTEAFF
size: few
D: NA
V: TRBV2
length: 13
J: TRBJ1-1

DNA: TGTGCCAGCAGCTTTACGGGACAGGGAGAGTATGGCTACACCTTC
CDR3: CASSFTGQGEYGYTF
size: NA
D: TRBD1
V: TRBV7-2
length: 15
J: TRBJ1-2

DNA: TGTGCCAGCAGCGGATTCCTCGGACCCTACTACACCTTC
CDR3: CASSGFLGPYYTF
size: few
D: NA
V: TRBV5-4
length: 13
J: TRBJ1-2

DNA: TGTGCCAGCACCTCCCCGGGGGGCGCCTACAATGAGCAGTTCTTC
CDR3: CASTSPGGAYNEQFF
size: NA
D: NA
V: TRBV28
length: 15
J: TRBJ2-1

DNA: TGTGCCAGTATAAGCCCTAACTATGGCTACACCTTC
CDR3: CASISPNYGYTF
size: NA
D: NA
V: TRBV19
length: 12
J: TRBJ1-2

DNA: TGTGCCAGCAGTGACTCACCCGGACTAGCGGGAGGGAATAAACTTACCGGGGAGCTGTTTTTT
CDR3: CASSDSPGLAGGNKLTGELFF
size: NA
D: TRBD2
V: TRBV6-4
length: 21
J: TRBJ2-2

DNA: TGTGCCAGCAGCTCGCGTTACAGCTCCTACGAGCAGTACTTC
CDR3: CASSSRYSSYEQYF
size: NA
D: NA
V: TRBV5-5
length: 14
J: TRBJ2-7

DNA: TGTGCCAGCAGCAAAGTGGCAGATACGCAGTATTTT
CDR3: CASSKVADTQYF
size: NA
D: NA
V: TRBV21-1
length: 12
J: TRBJ2-3

DNA: TGTGCCAGCAGTTTCCGGTGGCAGCCCCAGCATTTT
CDR3: CASSFRWQPQHF
size: few
D: NA
V: TRBV28
length: 12
J: TRBJ1-5

DNA: TGTGCCAGCTCACCGGACCGTGGGGTTAACACTGAAGCTTTCTTT
CDR3: CASSPDRGVNTEAFF
size: many
D: NA
V: TRBV18
length: 15
J: TRBJ1-1

DNA: TGTGCCAGCAGCTTGGGGCCCGATCAGCCCCAGCATTTT
CDR3: CASSLGPDQPQHF
size: few
D: NA
V: TRBV7-7
length: 13
J: TRBJ1-5

DNA: TGTGCCAGCAGTCCACCCGGGGGAGGCAACGAGCAGTACTTC
CDR3: CASSPPGGGNEQYF
size: NA
D: NA
V: TRBV28
length: 14
J: TRBJ2-7

DNA: TGTGCCAGCAGTGAACAGGGTAGTCAGCCCCAGCATTTT
CDR3: CASSEQGSQPQHF
size: NA
D: NA
V: TRBV6-1
length: 13
J: TRBJ1-5

DNA: TGTGCCAGCAGCTCCCTGGGCCAGGAATACAATGAGCAGTTCTTC
CDR3: CASSSLGQEYNEQFF
size: NA
D: NA
V: TRBV28
length: 15
J: TRBJ2-1

DNA: TGTGCCAGTAGTATAAAAGGGAGAGACTACAATGAGCAGTTCTTC
CDR3: CASSIKGRDYNEQFF
size: NA
D: NA
V: TRBV19
length: 15
J: TRBJ2-1

DNA: TGTGCCAGCAGTGGCAGTTTGTCGGCCTACGAGCAGTACTTC
CDR3: CASSGSLSAYEQYF
size: NA
D: NA
V: TRBV2
length: 14
J: TRBJ2-7

DNA: TGTGCCAGCAGCTTAGTCAGAGGGCTGGCCTACGAGCAGTACTTC
CDR3: CASSLVRGLAYEQYF
size: NA
D: NA
V: TRBV11-2
length: 15
J: TRBJ2-7

DNA: TGTGCCAGCAGAACTACGGAGAACACTGAAGCTTTCTTT
CDR3: CASRTTENTEAFF
size: NA
D: NA
V: TRBV6-5
length: 13
J: TRBJ1-1

DNA: TGTGCCTGGACGAGAGGAGACGGGGGCGGGACAGGGATTTATAGCAATCAGCCCCAGCATTTT
CDR3: CAWTRGDGGGTGIYSNQPQHF
size: NA
D: TRBD1
V: TRBV30
length: 21
J: TRBJ1-5

DNA: TGTGCCAGCAGCCAGACGGGCAATGAGCAGTTCTTC
CDR3: CASSQTGNEQFF
size: NA
D: NA
V: TRBV7-7
length: 12
J: TRBJ2-1

DNA: TGTGCCAGCAGTTACACCCGGGGATCGGCCGGGGAGCTGTTTTTT
CDR3: CASSYTRGSAGELFF
size: few
D: NA
V: TRBV6-6
length: 15
J: TRBJ2-2

DNA: TGTGCCAGTAGTAAGAACGAGGGGGCGGCCTACGAGCAGTACTTC
CDR3: CASSKNEGAAYEQYF
size: NA
D: TRBD1
V: TRBV19
length: 15
J: TRBJ2-7

DNA: TGCAGCGTTGACGGGACAGGTCCCAATGAGCAGTTCTTC
CDR3: CSVDGTGPNEQFF
size: NA
D: TRBD1
V: TRBV29-1
length: 13
J: TRBJ2-1

DNA: TGTGCCAGCAGCCACAGGGGGGGACAGGACTCCGGGGAGCTGTTTTTT
CDR3: CASSHRGGQDSGELFF
size: NA
D: NA
V: TRBV4-2
length: 16
J: TRBJ2-2

DNA: TGTGCCAGTAGTAGATCAGGACAGGGGGCCGATAATGAAAAACTGTTTTTT
CDR3: CASSRSGQGADNEKLFF
size: NA
D: TRBD1
V: TRBV19
length: 17
J: TRBJ1-4

DNA: TGTGCCAGTAGTGCAATTGCCCCCGGCACTGAAGCTTTCTTT
CDR3: CASSAIAPGTEAFF
size: NA
D: NA
V: TRBV19
length: 14
J: TRBJ1-1

DNA: TGTGCCAGCAGCGAACAGCCCGGGGCTGAAGCTTTCTTT
CDR3: CASSEQPGAEAFF
size: NA
D: NA
V: TRBV7-7
length: 13
J: TRBJ1-1

DNA: TGCAGTGTGGTCGCCCGGGGGCCCCAGCATTTT
CDR3: CSVVARGPQHF
size: few
D: NA
V: TRBV20-1
length: 11
J: TRBJ1-5

DNA: TGTGCCAGCAGCTTAGACAGGGAGGTGGCTGAAGCTTTCTTT
CDR3: CASSLDREVAEAFF
size: NA
D: NA
V: TRBV11-2
length: 14
J: TRBJ1-1

DNA: TGTGCCAGCAGCTTAGATGGAGGAACAGGGGGGTACAATGAGCAGTTCTTC
CDR3: CASSLDGGTGGYNEQFF
size: NA
D: TRBD1
V: TRBV11-3
length: 17
J: TRBJ2-1

DNA: TGCGCCAGCAGCCGACGACAGGGTTCGGAGGGGTTCTTC
CDR3: CASSRRQGSEGFF
size: few
D: NA
V: TRBV5-1
length: 13
J: TRBJ2-1

DNA: TGCGCCAGCAGCTTGGTACTAGCCGGCGCAGATACGCAGTATTTT
CDR3: CASSLVLAGADTQYF
size: NA
D: NA
V: TRBV5-1
length: 15
J: TRBJ2-3

DNA: TGTGCCAGCAGAACCGCAGGGGACACCGGGGAGCTGTTTTTT
CDR3: CASRTAGDTGELFF
size: NA
D: NA
V: TRBV6-5
length: 14
J: TRBJ2-2

DNA: TGTGCCAGCAGTGACGAGGCGGGTAGCACTGAAGCTTTCTTT
CDR3: CASSDEAGSTEAFF
size: NA
D: NA
V: TRBV6-1
length: 14
J: TRBJ1-1

DNA: TGTGCCAGCAGCGTAGGGGTAGCCGGGAGCTCCTACAATGAGCAGTTCTTC
CDR3: CASSVGVAGSSYNEQFF
size: NA
D: NA
V: TRBV9
length: 17
J: TRBJ2-1

DNA: TGCGCCAGCAGCCAAGATAGGCAGGCCTATGGCTACACCTTC
CDR3: CASSQDRQAYGYTF
size: NA
D: NA
V: TRBV4-1
length: 14
J: TRBJ1-2

DNA: TGTGCCACCCCTTGGAACAGGGAACAAGAGACCCAGTACTTC
CDR3: CATPWNREQETQYF
size: NA
D: NA
V: TRBV6-1
length: 14
J: TRBJ2-5

DNA: TGTGCCAGTAGTCTCCAGCGGGAACACAATGAGCAGTTCTTC
CDR3: CASSLQREHNEQFF
size: NA
D: TRBD2
V: TRBV19
length: 14
J: TRBJ2-1

DNA: TGTGCCAGCAGCCCTGACCCGACCTATGGCTACACCTTC
CDR3: CASSPDPTYGYTF
size: NA
D: NA
V: TRBV2
length: 13
J: TRBJ1-2

DNA: TGTGCCAGCAGCCCGTATACAGGGCACGAGCAGTACTTC
CDR3: CASSPYTGHEQYF
size: NA
D: NA
V: TRBV7-8
length: 13
J: TRBJ2-7

DNA: TGTGCCAGCAGCATTTACCACAGACAGGCCGTCCTTAACGAGCAGTACTTC
CDR3: CASSIYHRQAVLNEQYF
size: NA
D: NA
V: TRBV7-9
length: 17
J: TRBJ2-7

DNA: TGCGCCAGCAGGAGGGGACTTGAAGAGACCCAGTACTTC
CDR3: CASRRGLEETQYF
size: NA
D: NA
V: TRBV5-1
length: 13
J: TRBJ2-5

DNA: TGTGCCAGCAGTTTAGGGCCAAAAGGAGATACGCAGTATTTT
CDR3: CASSLGPKGDTQYF
size: few
D: NA
V: TRBV6-5
length: 14
J: TRBJ2-3

DNA: TGCGCCAGCAGCTTGTCGGCCAGGCCTCAAGAGACCCAGTACTTC
CDR3: CASSLSARPQETQYF
size: few
D: NA
V: TRBV5-1
length: 15
J: TRBJ2-5

DNA: TGTGCCAGCAGTTCATCAGAGACCCAGTACTTC
CDR3: CASSSSETQYF
size: NA
D: NA
V: TRBV6-6
length: 11
J: TRBJ2-5

DNA: TGTGCCAGCAGCCGGGACGTGAACACTGAAGCTTTCTTT
CDR3: CASSRDVNTEAFF
size: NA
D: NA
V: TRBV11-2
length: 13
J: TRBJ1-1

DNA: TGCGCCAGCAGCTTGGGTCAGGAGCACACTGAAGCTTTCTTT
CDR3: CASSLGQEHTEAFF
size: few
D: NA
V: TRBV5-1
length: 14
J: TRBJ1-1

DNA: TGTGCCAGCAGCTTTAGACCCGGACTAGCATCGAAGTACGAGCAGTACTTC
CDR3: CASSFRPGLASKYEQYF
size: NA
D: TRBD2
V: TRBV7-8
length: 17
J: TRBJ2-7

DNA: TGTGCCAGCAGTGAGGGGTTTCAGAGCAATCAGCCCCAGCATTTT
CDR3: CASSEGFQSNQPQHF
size: many
D: NA
V: TRBV2
length: 15
J: TRBJ1-5

DNA: TGTGCCAGCAGTTACTCGATTCCGACAGGCGAGCAGTACTTC
CDR3: CASSYSIPTGEQYF
size: NA
D: NA
V: TRBV6-6
length: 14
J: TRBJ2-7

DNA: TGTGCCACCAGCAGGAAAGGCCTGCTAAAAGAGACCCAGTACTTC
CDR3: CATSRKGLLKETQYF
size: NA
D: NA
V: TRBV15
length: 15
J: TRBJ2-5

DNA: TGTGCCAGCAGCGTAGCACCGACAGATACGCAGTATTTT
CDR3: CASSVAPTDTQYF
size: few
D: NA
V: TRBV9
length: 13
J: TRBJ2-3

DNA: TGCGCCAGCAGCTCCCAGGGGATCAGCGCTGGCACTGAAGCTTTCTTT
CDR3: CASSSQGISAGTEAFF
size: few
D: NA
V: TRBV5-1
length: 16
J: TRBJ1-1

DNA: TGTGCCAGCAGCCAGGAAACCGGGCCCCGCCACGAGCAGTACTTC
CDR3: CASSQETGPRHEQYF
size: NA
D: NA
V: TRBV4-2
length: 15
J: TRBJ2-7